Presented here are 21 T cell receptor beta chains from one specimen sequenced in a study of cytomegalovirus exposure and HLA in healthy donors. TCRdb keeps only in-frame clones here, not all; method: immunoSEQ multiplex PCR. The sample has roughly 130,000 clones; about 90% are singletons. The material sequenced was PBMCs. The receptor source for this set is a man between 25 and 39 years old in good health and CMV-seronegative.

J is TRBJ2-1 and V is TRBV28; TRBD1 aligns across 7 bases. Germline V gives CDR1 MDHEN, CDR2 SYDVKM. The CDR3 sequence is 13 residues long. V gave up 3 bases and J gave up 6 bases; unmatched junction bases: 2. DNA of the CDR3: TGTGCCAGCAGTTTGACAGGGTCCAATGAGCAGTTCTTC. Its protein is CASSLTGSNEQFF. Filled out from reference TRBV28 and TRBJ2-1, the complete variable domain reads DVKVTQSSRYLVKRTGEKVFLECVQDMDHENMFWYRQDPGLGLRLIYFSYDVKMKEKGDIPEGYSVSREKKERFSLILESASTNQTSMYLCASSLTGSNEQFFGPGTRLTVL.

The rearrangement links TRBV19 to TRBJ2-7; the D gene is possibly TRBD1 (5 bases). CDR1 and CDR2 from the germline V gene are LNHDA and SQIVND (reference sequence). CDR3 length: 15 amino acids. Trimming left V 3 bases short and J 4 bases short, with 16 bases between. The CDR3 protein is CASSIIGAILYEQYF. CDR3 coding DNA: TGTGCCAGTAGTATCATAGGGGCGATTTTATACGAGCAGTACTTC.

The CDR3 DNA is TGTGCCAGCAGTTACGGGTGGGGGCGCTCTGGAAACACCATATATTTT. Its protein is CASSYGWGRSGNTIYF. The V gene is TRBV6-5, the J gene TRBJ1-3; D is possibly TRBD1 (6 bases). Trimming removed 2 bases at V and 0 bases at J, with 11 bases between. The CDR3 contains 16 residues. Germline CDR1 MNHEY, CDR2 SVGAGI.

CDR3 nucleotides: TGTGCCAGCAGCCGGTACAGGGGTCCAAACACCATATATTTT. Its protein product is CASSRYRGPNTIYF. This sequence joins TRBV6-1 and TRBJ1-3; TRBD1 matches at 7 bases. Germline CDR1 MNHNS, CDR2 SASEGT. The CDR3 extends over 14 amino acids. The junction had 8 bases not matched to a gene; V was cut back by 6 bases and J by 6 bases.

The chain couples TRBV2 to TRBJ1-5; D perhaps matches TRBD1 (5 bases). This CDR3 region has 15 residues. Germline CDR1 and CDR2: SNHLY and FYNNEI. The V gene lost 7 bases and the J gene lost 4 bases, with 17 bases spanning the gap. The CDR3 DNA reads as TGTGCCAGCAACCCCGGGTCCCAGGGAAATCAGCCCCAGCATTTT. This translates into CASNPGSQGNQPQHF.

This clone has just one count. CDR3 region: CASSLSGVTGELFF. For the CDR3, the DNA is TGTGCCAGCAGCTTATCCGGGGTCACCGGGGAGCTGTTTTTT. This sequence joins TRBV5-6 and TRBJ2-2; perhaps TRBD2 as D (5 bases). Per germline, CDR1 SGHDT and CDR2 YYEEEE. V gave up 2 bases and J gave up 4 bases, with 9 bases separating them. The CDR3 totals 14 residues.

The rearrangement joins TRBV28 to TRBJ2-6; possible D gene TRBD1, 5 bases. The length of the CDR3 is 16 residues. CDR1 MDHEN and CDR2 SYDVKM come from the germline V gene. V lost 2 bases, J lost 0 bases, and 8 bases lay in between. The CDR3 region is CASSLSQGSGANVLTF. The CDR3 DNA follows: TGTGCCAGCAGTTTAAGTCAGGGCTCTGGGGCCAACGTCCTGACTTTC.

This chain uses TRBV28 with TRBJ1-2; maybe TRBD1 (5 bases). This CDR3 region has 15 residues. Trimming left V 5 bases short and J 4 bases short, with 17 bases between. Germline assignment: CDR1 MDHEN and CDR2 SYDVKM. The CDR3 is CASSPPGGSVYGYTF. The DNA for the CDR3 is TGTGCCAGCAGTCCCCCGGGGGGGTCGGTCTATGGCTACACCTTC.

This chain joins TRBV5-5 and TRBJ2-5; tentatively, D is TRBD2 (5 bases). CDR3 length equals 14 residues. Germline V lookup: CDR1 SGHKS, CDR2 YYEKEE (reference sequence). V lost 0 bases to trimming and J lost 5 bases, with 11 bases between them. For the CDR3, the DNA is TGTGCCAGCAGCTTGGCCGGGGTACCGGAGACCCAGTACTTC. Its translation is CASSLAGVPETQYF.

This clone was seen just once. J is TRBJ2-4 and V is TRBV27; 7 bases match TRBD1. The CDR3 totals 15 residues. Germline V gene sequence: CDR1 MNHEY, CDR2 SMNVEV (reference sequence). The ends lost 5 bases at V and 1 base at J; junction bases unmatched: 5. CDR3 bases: TGTGCCAGCAGTCTCCTAGGGGGCGCCAAAAACATTCAGTACTTC. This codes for CASSLLGGAKNIQYF.

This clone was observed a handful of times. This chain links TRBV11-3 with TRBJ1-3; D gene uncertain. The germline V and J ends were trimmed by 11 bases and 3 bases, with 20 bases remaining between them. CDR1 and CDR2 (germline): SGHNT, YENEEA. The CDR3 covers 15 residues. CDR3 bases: TGTGCCCGACGCCACCCCAGACTACGTGGAAACACCATATATTTT. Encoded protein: CARRHPRLRGNTIYF. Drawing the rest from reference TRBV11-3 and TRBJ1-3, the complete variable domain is EAGVVQSPRYKIIEKKQPVAFWCNPISGHNTLYWYLQNLGQGPELLIRYENEEAVDDSQLPKDRFSAERLKGVDSTLKIQPAELGDSAVYLCARRHPRLRGNTIYFGEGSWLTVV.

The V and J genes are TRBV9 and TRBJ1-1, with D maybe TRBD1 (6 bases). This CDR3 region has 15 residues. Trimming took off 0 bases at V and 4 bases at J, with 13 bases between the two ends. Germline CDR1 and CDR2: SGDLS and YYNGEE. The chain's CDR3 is CASSVARARGTEAFF. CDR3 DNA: TGTGCCAGCAGCGTAGCTCGAGCCAGGGGCACTGAAGCTTTCTTT.

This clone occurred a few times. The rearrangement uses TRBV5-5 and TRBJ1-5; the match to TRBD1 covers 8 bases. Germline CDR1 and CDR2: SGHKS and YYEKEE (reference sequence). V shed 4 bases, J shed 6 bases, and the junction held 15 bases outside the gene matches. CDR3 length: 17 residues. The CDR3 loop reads CASSNTGTGPAGQPQHF. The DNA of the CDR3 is TGTGCCAGCAGCAACACCGGGACAGGCCCCGCAGGTCAGCCCCAGCATTTT. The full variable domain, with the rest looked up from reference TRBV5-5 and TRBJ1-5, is DAGVTQSPTHLIKTRGQQVTLRCSPISGHKSVSWYQQVLGQGPQFIFQYYEKEERGRGNFPDRFSARQFPNYSSELNVNALLLGDSALYLCASSNTGTGPAGQPQHFGDGTRLSIL.

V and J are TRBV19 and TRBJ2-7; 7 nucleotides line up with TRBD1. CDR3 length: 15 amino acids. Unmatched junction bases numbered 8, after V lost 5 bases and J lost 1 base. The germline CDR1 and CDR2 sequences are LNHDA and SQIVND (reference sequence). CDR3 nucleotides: TGTGCCAGTAGTCCAGGGACAGCTTATTCCTACGAGCAGTACTTC. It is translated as CASSPGTAYSYEQYF.

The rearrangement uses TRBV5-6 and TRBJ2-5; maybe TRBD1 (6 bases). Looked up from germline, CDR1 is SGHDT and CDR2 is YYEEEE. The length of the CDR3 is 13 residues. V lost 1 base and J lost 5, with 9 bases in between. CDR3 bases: TGTGCCAGCAGCTTGCAGGGGCCGGAGACCCAGTACTTC. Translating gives CASSLQGPETQYF.

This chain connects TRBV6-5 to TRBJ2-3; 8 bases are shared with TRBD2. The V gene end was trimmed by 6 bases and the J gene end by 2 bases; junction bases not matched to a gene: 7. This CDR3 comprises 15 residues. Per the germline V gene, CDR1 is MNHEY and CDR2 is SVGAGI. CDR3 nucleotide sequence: TGTGCCAGCAGACAGACTAGCGCCTACACAGATACGCAGTATTTT. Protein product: CASRQTSAYTDTQYF.

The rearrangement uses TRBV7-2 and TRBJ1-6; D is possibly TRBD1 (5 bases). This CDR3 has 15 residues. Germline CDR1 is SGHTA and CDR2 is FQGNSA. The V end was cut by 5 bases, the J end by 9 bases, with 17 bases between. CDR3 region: CASSRGAGGGSPLHF. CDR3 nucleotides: TGTGCCAGCAGCCGAGGGGCCGGGGGGGGTTCACCCCTCCACTTT.

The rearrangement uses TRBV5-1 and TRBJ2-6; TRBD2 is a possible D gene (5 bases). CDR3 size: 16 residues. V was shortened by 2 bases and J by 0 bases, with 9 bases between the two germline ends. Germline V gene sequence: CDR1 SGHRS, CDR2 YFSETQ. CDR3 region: CASSFGRDSGANVLTF. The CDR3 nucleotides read TGCGCCAGCAGCTTCGGACGGGACTCTGGGGCCAACGTCCTGACTTTC.

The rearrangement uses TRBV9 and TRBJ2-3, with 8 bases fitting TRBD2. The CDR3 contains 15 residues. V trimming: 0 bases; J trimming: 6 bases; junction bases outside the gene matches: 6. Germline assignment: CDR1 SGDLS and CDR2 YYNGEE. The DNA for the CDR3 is TGTGCCAGCAGCGTAGGAAGCGGGGGTGTGGATACGCAGTATTTT. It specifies CASSVGSGGVDTQYF.

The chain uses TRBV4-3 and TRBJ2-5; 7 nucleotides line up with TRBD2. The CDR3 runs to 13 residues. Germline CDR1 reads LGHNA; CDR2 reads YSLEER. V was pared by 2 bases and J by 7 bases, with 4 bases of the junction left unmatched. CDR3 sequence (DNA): TGCGCCAGCAGCCAAAGGGAGGGTGCGACCCAGTACTTC. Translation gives CASSQREGATQYF.

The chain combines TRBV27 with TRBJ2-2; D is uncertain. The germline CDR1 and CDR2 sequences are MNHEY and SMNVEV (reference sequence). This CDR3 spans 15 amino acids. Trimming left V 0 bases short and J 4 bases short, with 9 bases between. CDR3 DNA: TGTGCCAGCAGTTTATCCGGCTGGAGCACCGGGGAGCTGTTTTTT. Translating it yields CASSLSGWSTGELFF.